This T cell receptor (beta chain) was sequenced for a study of T cell responses to AZD1222 COVID-19 vaccine. The assay was immunoSEQ multiplex PCR, and TCRdb's table has in-frame clones only and misses some. The sample has 110,000 or so clones, more than 85% seen once. Germline lookup yields CDR1 LNHDA and CDR2 SQIVND (reference sequence). The CDR3 length is 15 residues. Trimming pared 2 bases from V and 8 bases from J, leaving 18 bases between. The TCR sequence derives from an adult who received the AZD1222 COVID-19 vaccine. Sequenced here: peripheral blood, sampled 28 days after the second AZD1222 dose. The chain combines TRBV19 with TRBJ1-1; weak D call: TRBD1 (6 bases). This CDR3 reads CASSINTYRGDEAFF. The CDR3 nucleotides read TGTGCCAGTAGTATAAATACGTATAGGGGGGACGAAGCTTTCTTT.